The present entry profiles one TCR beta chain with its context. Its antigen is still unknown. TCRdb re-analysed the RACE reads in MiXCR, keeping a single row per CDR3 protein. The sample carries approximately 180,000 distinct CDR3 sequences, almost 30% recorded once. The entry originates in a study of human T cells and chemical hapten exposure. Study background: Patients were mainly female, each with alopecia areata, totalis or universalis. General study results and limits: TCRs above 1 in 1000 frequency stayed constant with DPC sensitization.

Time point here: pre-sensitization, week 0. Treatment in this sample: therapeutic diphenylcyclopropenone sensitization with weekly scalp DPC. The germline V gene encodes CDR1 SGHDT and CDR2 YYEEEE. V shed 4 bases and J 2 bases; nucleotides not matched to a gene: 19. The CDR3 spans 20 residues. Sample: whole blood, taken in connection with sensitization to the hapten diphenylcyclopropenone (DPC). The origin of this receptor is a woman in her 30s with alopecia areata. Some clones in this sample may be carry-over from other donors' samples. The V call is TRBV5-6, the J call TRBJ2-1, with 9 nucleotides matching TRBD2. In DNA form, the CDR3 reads TGTGCCAGCAGCGCCAGAAACGGCTATCGCGGGGGGGCCGCCTACAATGAGCAGTTCTTC. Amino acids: CASSARNGYRGGAAYNEQFF.